Listed below are T cell receptor beta chains from one sample, sequenced in a study of blood T cell repertoires in COVID-19. Profiling relied on immunoSEQ multiplex PCR, and the TCRdb table lists in-frame clones only, not all of them. The table includes more than 400,000 clones, about 90% detected once. Material for sequencing was PBMCs or T cells enriched from blood (not recorded which). The receptors shown here come from a young woman who had recovered from COVID-19. The CDR3 runs from the conserved cysteine through the conserved F or W. Each record gives: J gene, clone size, V gene, D gene, CDR3 protein, CDR3 DNA. D genes are given only for firm matches. The listing skips clone size in some rows; elsewhere it reads once, few, many or a size class.

j_gene: TRBJ1-3; abundance: .; v_gene: TRBV30; d_gene: .; CDR3aa: CAWSAGFSGNTIYF; CDR3nt: TGTGCCTGGAGTGCAGGATTCTCTGGAAACACCATATATTTT
j_gene: TRBJ1-3; abundance: .; v_gene: TRBV18; d_gene: .; CDR3aa: CASSPLGGLSGNTIYF; CDR3nt: TGTGCCAGCTCACCACTCGGGGGACTCTCTGGAAACACCATATATTTT
j_gene: TRBJ2-5; abundance: .; v_gene: TRBV24-1; d_gene: TRBD2; CDR3aa: CATSGTSGDQETQYF; CDR3nt: TGTGCCACCAGTGGGACTAGCGGGGACCAAGAGACCCAGTACTTC
j_gene: TRBJ1-5; abundance: .; v_gene: TRBV12-5; d_gene: .; CDR3aa: CASGLFSYDGDSNQPQHF; CDR3nt: TGTGCTAGTGGTTTGTTCTCCTACGACGGGGATAGCAATCAGCCCCAGCATTTT
j_gene: TRBJ1-4; abundance: .; v_gene: TRBV2; d_gene: TRBD1; CDR3aa: CASSPGQGANEKLFF; CDR3nt: TGTGCCAGCAGCCCGGGACAGGGCGCTAATGAAAAACTGTTTTTT
j_gene: TRBJ2-3; abundance: .; v_gene: TRBV10-1; d_gene: .; CDR3aa: CASSERGIMTDTQYF; CDR3nt: TGCGCCAGCAGTGAGCGGGGGATCATGACAGATACGCAGTATTTT
j_gene: TRBJ1-6; abundance: .; v_gene: TRBV5-8; d_gene: .; CDR3aa: CASSPLISPLHF; CDR3nt: TGTGCCAGCAGCCCTCTTATCTCACCCCTCCACTTT
j_gene: TRBJ2-2; abundance: .; v_gene: TRBV5-1; d_gene: .; CDR3aa: CASKAGLGEIAGELFF; CDR3nt: TGCGCCAGCAAGGCGGGGTTAGGGGAGATTGCCGGGGAGCTGTTTTTT
j_gene: TRBJ1-3; abundance: .; v_gene: TRBV6-5; d_gene: TRBD1; CDR3aa: CASSYSWQGAGNTIYF; CDR3nt: TGTGCCAGCAGTTACTCATGGCAGGGGGCGGGAAACACCATATATTTT
j_gene: TRBJ1-2; abundance: once; v_gene: TRBV25-1; d_gene: TRBD1; CDR3aa: CASSELDRGGGYTF; CDR3nt: TGTGCCAGCAGTGAATTGGACAGGGGGGGAGGCTACACCTTC
j_gene: TRBJ1-6; abundance: few; v_gene: TRBV28; d_gene: TRBD1; CDR3aa: CASSIRDRPSNSPLHF; CDR3nt: TGTGCCAGCAGCATTCGGGACAGGCCCTCTAATTCACCCCTCCACTTT
j_gene: TRBJ2-7; abundance: .; v_gene: TRBV7-6; d_gene: .; CDR3aa: CASSLARDYEQYF; CDR3nt: TGTGCCAGCAGCTTAGCACGGGACTACGAGCAGTACTTC
j_gene: TRBJ2-2; abundance: .; v_gene: TRBV24-1; d_gene: .; CDR3aa: CATSGPGLVGELFF; CDR3nt: TGTGCCACCAGTGGTCCGGGGTTGGTCGGGGAGCTGTTTTTT
j_gene: TRBJ2-5; abundance: .; v_gene: TRBV7-3; d_gene: .; CDR3aa: CASSLLAGETQYF; CDR3nt: TGTGCCAGCAGCTTGTTGGCAGGGGAGACCCAGTACTTC
j_gene: TRBJ1-1; abundance: few; v_gene: TRBV6-5; d_gene: TRBD1; CDR3aa: CASRSQGRTEAFF; CDR3nt: TGTGCCAGCAGGTCACAGGGGAGGACTGAAGCTTTCTTT
j_gene: TRBJ2-7; abundance: .; v_gene: TRBV4-1; d_gene: TRBD1; CDR3aa: CASSQDARGTAYEQYF; CDR3nt: TGCGCCAGCAGCCAAGATGCGAGAGGGACAGCATACGAGCAGTACTTC
j_gene: TRBJ1-2; abundance: once; v_gene: TRBV7-9; d_gene: .; CDR3aa: CASSLASGTGANYGYTF; CDR3nt: TGTGCCAGCAGCTTAGCGAGCGGGACCGGGGCCAACTATGGCTACACCTTC
j_gene: TRBJ2-1; abundance: .; v_gene: TRBV6-1; d_gene: .; CDR3aa: CASSEILSQYNEQFF; CDR3nt: TGTGCCAGCAGTGAAATCCTCTCACAGTACAATGAGCAGTTCTTC
j_gene: TRBJ1-1; abundance: .; v_gene: TRBV11-2; d_gene: .; CDR3aa: CASSLDRTGESFF; CDR3nt: TGTGCCAGCAGCTTAGATCGCACAGGCGAGTCTTTCTTT
j_gene: TRBJ1-1; abundance: once; v_gene: TRBV19; d_gene: TRBD1; CDR3aa: CASTDNRGTNTEAFF; CDR3nt: TGTGCCAGTACCGATAACAGGGGGACGAACACTGAAGCTTTCTTT
j_gene: TRBJ1-1; abundance: .; v_gene: TRBV28; d_gene: .; CDR3aa: CASSPLPANTEAFF; CDR3nt: TGTGCCAGCAGCCCACTCCCCGCGAACACTGAAGCTTTCTTT
j_gene: TRBJ2-7; abundance: .; v_gene: TRBV4-2; d_gene: TRBD2; CDR3aa: CASSQDLERGAPYEQYF; CDR3nt: TGTGCCAGCAGCCAAGATTTGGAGCGGGGGGCCCCCTACGAGCAGTACTTC
j_gene: TRBJ2-2; abundance: .; v_gene: TRBV5-1; d_gene: .; CDR3aa: CASSLAASAYTGELFF; CDR3nt: TGCGCCAGCAGCTTGGCCGCTAGCGCCTACACCGGGGAGCTGTTTTTT
j_gene: TRBJ1-2; abundance: .; v_gene: TRBV5-4; d_gene: .; CDR3aa: CASSRGQEGGYTF; CDR3nt: TGTGCCAGCAGCCGAGGGCAGGAGGGCGGCTACACCTTC
j_gene: TRBJ1-2; abundance: .; v_gene: TRBV19; d_gene: .; CDR3aa: CASSMSMRQHYGYTF; CDR3nt: TGTGCCAGTAGTATGAGTATGAGACAACACTATGGCTACACCTTC
j_gene: TRBJ2-1; abundance: .; v_gene: TRBV10-3; d_gene: TRBD2; CDR3aa: CAIFSGGVSNEQFF; CDR3nt: TGTGCCATCTTTAGCGGGGGCGTTTCGAATGAGCAGTTCTTC
j_gene: TRBJ1-5; abundance: .; v_gene: TRBV19; d_gene: TRBD1; CDR3aa: CASSISGGQGLGQPQHF; CDR3nt: TGTGCCAGTAGTATTTCGGGGGGACAGGGGTTAGGGCAGCCCCAGCATTTT
j_gene: TRBJ2-3; abundance: .; v_gene: TRBV5-5; d_gene: TRBD2; CDR3aa: CASSLGLAVHTDTQYF; CDR3nt: TGTGCCAGCAGCTTAGGACTAGCGGTGCACACAGATACGCAGTATTTT
j_gene: TRBJ2-1; abundance: .; v_gene: TRBV19; d_gene: TRBD2; CDR3aa: CASQGLAGGYEQFF; CDR3nt: TGTGCCAGCCAAGGACTAGCGGGGGGGTATGAGCAGTTCTTC
j_gene: TRBJ1-2; abundance: .; v_gene: TRBV5-1; d_gene: .; CDR3aa: CASSYTVNYGYTF; CDR3nt: TGCGCCAGCAGCTATACAGTGAACTATGGCTACACCTTC
j_gene: TRBJ1-2; abundance: .; v_gene: TRBV27; d_gene: .; CDR3aa: CASSGRSSNYGYTF; CDR3nt: TGTGCCAGCAGTGGGAGGTCAAGCAACTATGGCTACACCTTC
j_gene: TRBJ2-7; abundance: .; v_gene: TRBV30; d_gene: .; CDR3aa: CAWINGPSAPTHYEQYF; CDR3nt: TGTGCCTGGATCAACGGCCCTAGCGCGCCGACCCACTACGAGCAGTACTTC
j_gene: TRBJ2-7; abundance: .; v_gene: TRBV28; d_gene: TRBD2; CDR3aa: CASSLGRGYEQYF; CDR3nt: TGTGCCAGCAGTCTTGGGCGGGGGTACGAGCAGTACTTC